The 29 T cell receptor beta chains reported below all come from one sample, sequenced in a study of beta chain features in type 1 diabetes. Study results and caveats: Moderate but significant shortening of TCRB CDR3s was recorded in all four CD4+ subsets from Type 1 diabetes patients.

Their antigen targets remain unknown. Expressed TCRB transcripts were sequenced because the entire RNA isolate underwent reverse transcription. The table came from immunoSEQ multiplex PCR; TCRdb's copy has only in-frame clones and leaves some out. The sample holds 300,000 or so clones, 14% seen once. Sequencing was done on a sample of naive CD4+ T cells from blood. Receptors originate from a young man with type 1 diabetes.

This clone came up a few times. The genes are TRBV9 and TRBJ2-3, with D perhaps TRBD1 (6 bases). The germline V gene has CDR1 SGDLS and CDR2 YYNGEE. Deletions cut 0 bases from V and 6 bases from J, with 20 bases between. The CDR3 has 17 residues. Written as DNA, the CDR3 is TGTGCCAGCAGCGTAGGACAGACTCACCCAGGGGTGGATACGCAGTATTTT. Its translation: CASSVGQTHPGVDTQYF. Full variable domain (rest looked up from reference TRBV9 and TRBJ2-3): DSGVTQTPKHLITATGQRVTLRCSPRSGDLSVYWYQQSLDQGLQFLIQYYNGEERAKGNILERFSAQQFPDLHSELNLSSLELGDSALYFCASSVGQTHPGVDTQYFGPGTRLTVL.

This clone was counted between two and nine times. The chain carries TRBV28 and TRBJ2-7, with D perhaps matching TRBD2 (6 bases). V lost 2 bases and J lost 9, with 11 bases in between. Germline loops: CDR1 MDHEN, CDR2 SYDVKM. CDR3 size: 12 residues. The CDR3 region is CASSLIGSRQYF. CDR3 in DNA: TGTGCCAGCAGTTTAATCGGGAGCAGGCAGTACTTC.

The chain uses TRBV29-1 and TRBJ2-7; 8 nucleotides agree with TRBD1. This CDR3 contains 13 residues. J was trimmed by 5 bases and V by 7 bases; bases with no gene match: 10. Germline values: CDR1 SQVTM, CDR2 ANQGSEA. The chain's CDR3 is CSASGQGADEQYF. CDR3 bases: TGCAGCGCCTCAGGTCAGGGGGCGGACGAGCAGTACTTC.

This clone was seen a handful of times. Here the CDR3 DNA reads TGTGCCAGTAGTAAAGCTAGCGGGAGGTCCTACGAGCAGTACTTC. Protein sequence: CASSKASGRSYEQYF. The rearrangement links TRBV19 to TRBJ2-7; 11 bases align to TRBD2. Trimming removed 4 bases from V and 1 base from J; junction bases left unmatched: 3. CDR3 length: 15 residues. Germline V CDR1 and CDR2: LNHDA, SQIVND (reference sequence).

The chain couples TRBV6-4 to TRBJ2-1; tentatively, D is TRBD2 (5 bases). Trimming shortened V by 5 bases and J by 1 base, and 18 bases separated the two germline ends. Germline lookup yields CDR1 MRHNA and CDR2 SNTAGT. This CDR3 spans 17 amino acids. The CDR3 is CASSQQGLWASYNEQFF. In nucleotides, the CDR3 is TGTGCCAGCAGTCAACAAGGACTCTGGGCTTCCTACAATGAGCAGTTCTTC.

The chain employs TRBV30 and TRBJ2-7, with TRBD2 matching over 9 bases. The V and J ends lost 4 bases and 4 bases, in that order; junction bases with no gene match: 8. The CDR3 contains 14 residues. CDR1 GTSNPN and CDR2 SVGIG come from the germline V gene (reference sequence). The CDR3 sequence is CAWNLAGWSYEQYF. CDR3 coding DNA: TGTGCCTGGAACCTAGCGGGATGGTCGTACGAGCAGTACTTC.

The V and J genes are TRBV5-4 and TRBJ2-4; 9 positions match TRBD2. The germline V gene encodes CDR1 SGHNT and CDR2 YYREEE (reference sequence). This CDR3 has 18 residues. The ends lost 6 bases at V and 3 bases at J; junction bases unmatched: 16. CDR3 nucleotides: TGTGCCAGCACTGCGGGCGGGAGGGCAGGTCAGGGCAAAAACATTCAGTACTTC. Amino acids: CASTAGGRAGQGKNIQYF.

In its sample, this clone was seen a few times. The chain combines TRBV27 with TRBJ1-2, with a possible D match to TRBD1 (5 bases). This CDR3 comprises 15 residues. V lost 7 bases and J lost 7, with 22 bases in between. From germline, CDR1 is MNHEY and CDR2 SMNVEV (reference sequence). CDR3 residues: CASMGGAPGGVGYTF. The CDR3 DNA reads TGTGCCAGCATGGGAGGGGCGCCTGGTGGGGTTGGCTACACCTTC.

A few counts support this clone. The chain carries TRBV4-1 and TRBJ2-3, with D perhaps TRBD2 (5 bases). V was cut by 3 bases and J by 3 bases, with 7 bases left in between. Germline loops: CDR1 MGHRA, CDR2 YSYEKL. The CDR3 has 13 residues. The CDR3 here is CASSHEGTDTQYF. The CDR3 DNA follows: TGCGCCAGCAGCCACGAGGGAACAGATACGCAGTATTTT.

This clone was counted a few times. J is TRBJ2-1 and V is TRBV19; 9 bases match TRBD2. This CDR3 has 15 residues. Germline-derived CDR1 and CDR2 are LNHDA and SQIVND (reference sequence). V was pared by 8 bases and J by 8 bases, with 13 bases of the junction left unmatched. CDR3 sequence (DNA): TGTGCCAGTCACAATCCCGGGACTAGCTCCCATGAGCAGTTCTTC. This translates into CASHNPGTSSHEQFF.

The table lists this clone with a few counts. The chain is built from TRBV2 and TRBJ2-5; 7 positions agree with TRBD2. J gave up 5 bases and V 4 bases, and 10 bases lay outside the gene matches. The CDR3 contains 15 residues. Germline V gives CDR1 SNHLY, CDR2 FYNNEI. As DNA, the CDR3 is TGTGCCAGCAGTGCTCGACTAGCCCAGGAGGAGACCCAGTACTTC. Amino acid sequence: CASSARLAQEETQYF.

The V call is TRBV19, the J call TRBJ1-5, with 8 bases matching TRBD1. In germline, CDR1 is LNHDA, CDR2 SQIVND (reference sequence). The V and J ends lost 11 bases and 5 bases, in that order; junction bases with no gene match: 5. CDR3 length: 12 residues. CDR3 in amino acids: CAGGQGYQPQHF. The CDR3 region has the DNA TGTGCCGGAGGACAGGGCTATCAGCCCCAGCATTTT. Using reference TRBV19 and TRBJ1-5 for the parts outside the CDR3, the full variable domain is DGGITQSPKYLFRKEGQNVTLSCEQNLNHDAMYWYRQDPGQGLRLIYYSQIVNDFQKGDIAEGYSVSREKKESFPLTVTSAQKNPTAFYLCAGGQGYQPQHFGDGTRLSIL.

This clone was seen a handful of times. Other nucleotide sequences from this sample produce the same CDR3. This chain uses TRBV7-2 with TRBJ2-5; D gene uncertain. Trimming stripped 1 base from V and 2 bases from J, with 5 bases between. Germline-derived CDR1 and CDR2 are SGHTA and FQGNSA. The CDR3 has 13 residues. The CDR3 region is CASSLGLQETQYF. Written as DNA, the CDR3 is TGTGCCAGCAGCTTAGGACTTCAAGAGACCCAGTACTTC.

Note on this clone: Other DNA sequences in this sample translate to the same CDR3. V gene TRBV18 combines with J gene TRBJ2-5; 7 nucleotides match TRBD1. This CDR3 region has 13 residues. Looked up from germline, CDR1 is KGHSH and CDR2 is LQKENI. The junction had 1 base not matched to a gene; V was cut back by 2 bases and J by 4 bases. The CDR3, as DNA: TGTGCCAGCTCACCAAGACAGGGAGAGACCCAGTACTTC. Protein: CASSPRQGETQYF.

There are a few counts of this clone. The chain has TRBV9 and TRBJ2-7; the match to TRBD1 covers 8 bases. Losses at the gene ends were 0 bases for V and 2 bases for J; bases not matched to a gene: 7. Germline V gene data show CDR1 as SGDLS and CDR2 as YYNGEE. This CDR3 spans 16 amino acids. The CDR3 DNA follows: TGTGCCAGCAGCGTAGACCCGACAGGGGACGCCTACGAGCAGTACTTC. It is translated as CASSVDPTGDAYEQYF. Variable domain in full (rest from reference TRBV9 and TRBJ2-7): DSGVTQTPKHLITATGQRVTLRCSPRSGDLSVYWYQQSLDQGLQFLIQYYNGEERAKGNILERFSAQQFPDLHSELNLSSLELGDSALYFCASSVDPTGDAYEQYFGPGTRLTVT.

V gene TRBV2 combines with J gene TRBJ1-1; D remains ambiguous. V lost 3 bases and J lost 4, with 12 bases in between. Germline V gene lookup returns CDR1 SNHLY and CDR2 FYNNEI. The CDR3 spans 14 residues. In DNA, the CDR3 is TGTGCCAGCAGTGATCAGGTCGGGATCACTGAAGCTTTCTTT. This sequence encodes CASSDQVGITEAFF.

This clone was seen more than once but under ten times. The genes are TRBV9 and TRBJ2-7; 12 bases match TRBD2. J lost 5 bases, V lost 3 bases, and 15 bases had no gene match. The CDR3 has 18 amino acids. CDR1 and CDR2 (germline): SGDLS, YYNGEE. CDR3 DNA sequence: TGTGCCAGCAGCGCAGGGACACTAGCGGGAGGTCATGGGAACGAGCAGTACTTC. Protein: CASSAGTLAGGHGNEQYF.

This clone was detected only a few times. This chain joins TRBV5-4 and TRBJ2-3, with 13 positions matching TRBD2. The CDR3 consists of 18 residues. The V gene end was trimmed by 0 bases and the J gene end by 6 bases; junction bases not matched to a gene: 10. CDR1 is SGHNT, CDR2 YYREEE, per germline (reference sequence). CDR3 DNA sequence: TGTGCCAGCAGCTTGGCCCCCGGACTAGCGGGAGAGTCGGATACGCAGTATTTT. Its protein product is CASSLAPGLAGESDTQYF.

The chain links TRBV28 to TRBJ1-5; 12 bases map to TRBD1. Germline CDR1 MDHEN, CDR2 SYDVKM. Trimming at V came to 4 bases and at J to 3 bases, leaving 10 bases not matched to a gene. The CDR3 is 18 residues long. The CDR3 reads CASSSGTGGLANNQPQHF. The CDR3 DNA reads TGTGCCAGCAGTTCCGGGACAGGGGGCCTTGCGAACAATCAGCCCCAGCATTTT.

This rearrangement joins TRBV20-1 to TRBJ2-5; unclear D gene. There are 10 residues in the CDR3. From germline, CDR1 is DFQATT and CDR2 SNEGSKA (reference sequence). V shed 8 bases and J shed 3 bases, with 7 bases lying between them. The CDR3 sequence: CSLAEETQYF. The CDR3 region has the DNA TGCAGTCTGGCGGAAGAGACCCAGTACTTC.

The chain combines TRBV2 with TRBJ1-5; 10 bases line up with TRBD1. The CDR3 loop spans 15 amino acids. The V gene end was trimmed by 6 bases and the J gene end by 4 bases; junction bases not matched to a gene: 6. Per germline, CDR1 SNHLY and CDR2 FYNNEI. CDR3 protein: CASSQGQGRNQPQHF. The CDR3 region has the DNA TGTGCCAGCAGCCAGGGACAGGGGCGGAATCAGCCCCAGCATTTT.

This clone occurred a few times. CDR3 amino acids: CASSKQGDEQYF. In nucleotides, the CDR3 is TGTGCCAGCAGCAAACAGGGGGACGAGCAGTACTTC. The gene calls are TRBV7-2 and TRBJ2-7; TRBD1 matches 8 bases. The CDR3 is 12 amino acids. The germline gives CDR1 SGHTA, CDR2 FQGNSA. Losses at the gene ends were 5 bases for V and 5 bases for J; bases not matched to a gene: 2.

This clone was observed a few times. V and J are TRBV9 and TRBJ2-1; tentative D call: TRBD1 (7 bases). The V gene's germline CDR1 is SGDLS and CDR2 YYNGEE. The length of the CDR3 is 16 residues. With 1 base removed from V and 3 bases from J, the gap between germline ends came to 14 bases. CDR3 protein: CASSVSAGQSYNEQFF. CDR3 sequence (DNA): TGTGCCAGCAGCGTATCCGCGGGACAGAGCTACAATGAGCAGTTCTTC.

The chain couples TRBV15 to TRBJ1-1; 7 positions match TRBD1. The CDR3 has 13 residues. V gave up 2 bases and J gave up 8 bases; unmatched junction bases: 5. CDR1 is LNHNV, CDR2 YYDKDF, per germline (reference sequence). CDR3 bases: TGTGCCACCAGCAGAAAGGGGGCTCACGAAGCTTTCTTT. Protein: CATSRKGAHEAFF.

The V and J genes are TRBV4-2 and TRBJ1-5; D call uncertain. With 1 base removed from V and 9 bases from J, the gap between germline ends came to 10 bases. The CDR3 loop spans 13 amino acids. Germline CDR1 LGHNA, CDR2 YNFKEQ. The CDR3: CASSQGFLGPQHF. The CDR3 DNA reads TGTGCCAGCAGCCAAGGCTTTCTAGGGCCCCAGCATTTT.

The CDR3 is CASSSTGLEQYF. The DNA of the CDR3 is TGTGCCAGCAGCTCCACAGGGCTCGAGCAGTACTTC. The chain has TRBV11-2 and TRBJ2-7; maybe TRBD1 (6 bases). Germline lookup yields CDR1 SGHAT and CDR2 FQNNGV. The CDR3 totals 12 residues. The V end was cut by 4 bases, the J end by 6 bases, with 10 bases between.

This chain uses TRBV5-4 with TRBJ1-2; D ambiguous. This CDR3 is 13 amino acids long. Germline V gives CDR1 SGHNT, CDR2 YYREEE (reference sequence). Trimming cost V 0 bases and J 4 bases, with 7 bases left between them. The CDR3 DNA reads TGTGCCAGCAGCTTGGACGGAGGCTATGGCTACACCTTC. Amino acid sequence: CASSLDGGYGYTF.

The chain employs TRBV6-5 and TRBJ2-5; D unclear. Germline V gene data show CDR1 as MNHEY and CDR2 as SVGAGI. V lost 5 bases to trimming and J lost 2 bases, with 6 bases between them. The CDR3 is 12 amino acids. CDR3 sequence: CASSETQETQYF. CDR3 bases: TGTGCCAGCAGTGAGACTCAAGAGACCCAGTACTTC.

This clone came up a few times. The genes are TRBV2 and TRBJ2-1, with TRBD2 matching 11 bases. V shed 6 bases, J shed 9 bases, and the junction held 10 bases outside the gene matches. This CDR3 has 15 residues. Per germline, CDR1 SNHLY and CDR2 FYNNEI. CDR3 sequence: CASSRTSGGSVEQFF. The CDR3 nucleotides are TGTGCCAGCAGCAGAACTAGCGGGGGTTCGGTTGAGCAGTTCTTC.